This note documents a single TCR beta chain sequence. Its specificity is unknown. This entry belongs to a study of T cell responses to AZD1222 COVID-19 vaccine. Study-level points and caveats: The donor group comprised mostly white British people and more females; the analysis possibly underestimated clonal diversity. Unmutated variant regions are reportedly the target of nearly half of TCRs that are spike-specific.

Profiled with immunoSEQ multiplex PCR; TCRdb holds only in-frame clones, not every one. Found here are around 99,000 clones, approximately 92% of them singletons; the top ten hold roughly 13%. Germline CDR1 is MNHEY and CDR2 is SMNVEV (reference sequence). The length of the CDR3 is 12 residues. The V end was cut by 7 bases, the J end by 1 base, with 7 bases between. The sequence derives from an adult in good health. The chain links TRBV27 to TRBJ1-1; D perhaps matches TRBD1 (6 bases). This sample comprised peripheral blood, obtained on day 0 of AZD1222 vaccination. The chain's CDR3 is CASKQGNTEAFF. Here the CDR3 DNA reads TGTGCCAGCAAACAGGGGAACACTGAAGCTTTCTTT.